This T cell receptor (beta chain) was recovered during a study of blood T cell repertoires in COVID-19. The overall study: Spain, Italy and the United States supplied samples that represented acute and convalescent COVID-19.

Produced via immunoSEQ multiplex PCR; TCRdb's table is partial and in-frame only. The table includes about 250,000 clones, roughly 89% detected once. The CDR3 has 16 amino acids. J was trimmed by 0 bases and V by 6 bases; bases with no gene match: 11. Germline-derived CDR1 and CDR2 are SGHAT and FQNNGV. Sequencing was carried out using peripheral blood. The chain couples TRBV11-2 to TRBJ2-7; 7 bases align to TRBD2. This receptor was taken from a woman in her twenties or thirties with active or convalescent COVID-19. CDR3 amino acids: CASSYLGASGSYEQYF. In DNA, the CDR3 is TGTGCCAGCAGTTACCTCGGGGCTAGCGGCTCCTACGAGCAGTACTTC. Drawing the rest from reference TRBV11-2 and TRBJ2-7, the complete variable domain is EAGVAQSPRYKIIEKRQSVAFWCNPISGHATLYWYQQILGQGPKLLIQFQNNGVVDDSQLPKDRFSAERLKGVDSTLKIQPAKLEDSAVYLCASSYLGASGSYEQYFGPGTRLTVT.